This T cell receptor (beta chain) derives from a study of blood T cell repertoires in COVID-19. Study context: Some COVID-19 samples were acute and others convalescent; all came from the United States, Italy and Spain. Sources were T cells, B-cell-depleted T cells, or PBMCs; the material itself was cDNA or gDNA.

Regarding this clone: The sample contains more than one DNA sequence encoding this CDR3.

Methods used by the authors: Reference gene primer amplification gave estimated nucleated cell counts. TCRdb's table, derived via immunoSEQ multiplex PCR, lists solely in-frame clones and lacks some. V and J calls plus clone size are reproduced from that table; the DNA served to infer D and trimming. In the table there are about 210,000 clones, 80% to 90% of which are singletons. Germline V gene data show CDR1 as SGDLS and CDR2 as YYNGEE. Trimming removed 0 bases at V and 4 bases at J, with 3 bases between. This CDR3 contains 12 residues. This sequence was found in a woman aged 40-49 years with active or convalescent COVID-19. The chain employs TRBV9 and TRBJ2-3, with D uncertain. The sequenced material came from peripheral blood. The CDR3 region is CASSVASDTQYF. The CDR3 bases are TGTGCCAGCAGCGTAGCCTCAGATACGCAGTATTTT.